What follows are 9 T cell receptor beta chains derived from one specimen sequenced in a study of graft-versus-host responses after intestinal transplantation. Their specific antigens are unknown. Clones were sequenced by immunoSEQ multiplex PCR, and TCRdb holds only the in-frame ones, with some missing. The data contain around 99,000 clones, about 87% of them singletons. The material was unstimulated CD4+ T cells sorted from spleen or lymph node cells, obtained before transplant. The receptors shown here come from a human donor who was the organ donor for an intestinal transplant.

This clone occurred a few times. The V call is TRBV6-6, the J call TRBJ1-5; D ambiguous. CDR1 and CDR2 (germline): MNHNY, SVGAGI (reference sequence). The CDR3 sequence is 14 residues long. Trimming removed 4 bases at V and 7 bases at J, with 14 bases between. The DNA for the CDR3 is TGTGCCAGCAGTTCGGCGGTAAGGAGCCAGCCCCAGCATTTT. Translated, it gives CASSSAVRSQPQHF.

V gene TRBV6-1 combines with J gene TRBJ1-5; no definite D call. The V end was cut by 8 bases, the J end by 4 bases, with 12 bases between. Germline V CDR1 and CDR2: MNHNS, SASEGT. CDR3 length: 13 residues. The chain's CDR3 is CASANGYNQPQHF. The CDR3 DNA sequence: TGTGCCAGCGCAAACGGGTATAATCAGCCCCAGCATTTT.

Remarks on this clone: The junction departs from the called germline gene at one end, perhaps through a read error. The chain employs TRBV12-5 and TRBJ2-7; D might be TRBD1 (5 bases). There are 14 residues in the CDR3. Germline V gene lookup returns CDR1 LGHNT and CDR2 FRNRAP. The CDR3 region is CASGLEGVPYKQYF. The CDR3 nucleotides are TGTGCTAGTGGTTTGGAAGGGGTTCCCTACAAGCAGTACTTC.

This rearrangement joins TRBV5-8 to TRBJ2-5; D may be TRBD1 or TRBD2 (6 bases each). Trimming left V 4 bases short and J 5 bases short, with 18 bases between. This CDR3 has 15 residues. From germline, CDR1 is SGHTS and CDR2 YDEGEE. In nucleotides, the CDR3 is TGTGCCAGCAGCGGTGGGGGGCCGGGTACGGAGACCCAGTACTTC. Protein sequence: CASSGGGPGTETQYF.

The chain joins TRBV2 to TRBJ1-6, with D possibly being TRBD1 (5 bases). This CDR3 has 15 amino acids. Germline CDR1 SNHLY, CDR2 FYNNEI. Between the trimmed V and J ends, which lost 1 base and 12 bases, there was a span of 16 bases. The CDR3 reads CASSEGGRRLIPLHF. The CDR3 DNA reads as TGTGCCAGCAGTGAAGGGGGACGGCGTCTTATACCCCTCCACTTT.

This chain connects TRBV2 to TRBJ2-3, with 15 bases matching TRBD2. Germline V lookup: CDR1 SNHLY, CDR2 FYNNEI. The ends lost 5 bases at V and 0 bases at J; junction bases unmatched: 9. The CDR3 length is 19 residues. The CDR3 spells CASSKGTSGGSASTDTQYF. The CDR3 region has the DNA TGTGCCAGCAGTAAGGGGACTAGCGGGGGGTCGGCAAGCACAGATACGCAGTATTTT.

As DNA, the CDR3 is TGTGCCAGCAGCTGGGCCGGGGATGGCCACAATGAAAAACTGTTTTTT. Encoded protein: CASSWAGDGHNEKLFF. The chain is built from TRBV5-6 and TRBJ1-4; D uncertain. There are 16 residues in the CDR3. The V gene lost 3 bases and the J gene lost 5 bases, with 17 bases spanning the gap. Germline V lookup: CDR1 SGHDT, CDR2 YYEEEE.

The CDR3 DNA reads TGCGCCAGCAGCCAAGGTGTCTCCGCGGGGGCTGGAAACACCATATATTTT. Translation: CASSQGVSAGAGNTIYF. The chain employs TRBV4-1 and TRBJ1-3, with D tentatively TRBD1 (5 bases). V lost 1 base to trimming and J lost 2 bases, with 15 bases between them. This CDR3 comprises 17 residues. The V gene's germline CDR1 is MGHRA and CDR2 YSYEKL.

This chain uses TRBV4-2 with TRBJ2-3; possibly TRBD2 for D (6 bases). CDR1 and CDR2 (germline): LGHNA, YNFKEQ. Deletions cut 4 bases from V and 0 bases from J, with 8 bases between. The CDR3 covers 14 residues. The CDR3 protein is CASSPGVSTDTQYF. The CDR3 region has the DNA TGTGCCAGCAGCCCGGGGGTTAGCACAGATACGCAGTATTTT.